Below, one T cell receptor beta chain is given with its context. The antigen is not known. The sample comes from a study of naive and memory T cell subsets. CDR1 and CDR2 from the germline V gene are MNHEY and SVGAGI. CDR3 length equals 12 residues. Study-level results: Especially in CD8 cells, naive repertoires contained a few larger clonotypes, possibly CD45RA-re-expressing memory cells.

Both TRBC1 and TRBC2 were covered by a beta constant-region primer of two equimolar oligonucleotides. Ligated cDNA was amplified by four rounds of PCR with nested alpha and beta constant-region primers and SP2. Each CDR3 protein gets one entry after TCRdb re-called the UMI-ligation and nested PCR reads with MiXCR. This sample has 150,000 or so distinct CDR3 sequences; roughly 22% occur once, and the top ten carry 0.11%. The clonotype comes from a human donor in good health. The chain is built from TRBV6-5 and TRBJ2-1, with a possible D match to TRBD2 (5 bases). Sequencing was carried out using naive CD4+ T cells from blood. CDR3 loop: CVTHGNDNEQFF. CDR3 DNA sequence: TGTGTCACCCACGGGAACGACAATGAGCAGTTCTTC.